Listed below are T cell receptor beta chains from one sample, sequenced in a study of cytomegalovirus exposure and HLA in healthy donors. Method: immunoSEQ multiplex PCR; TCRdb's copy keeps in-frame clones and lacks some. The data show 140,000 to 150,000 clones, 80% seen once. The sample consisted of PBMCs. The receptor source for this set is a man aged 35-49 years in good health and CMV-seronegative. The CDR3 runs from the conserved cysteine through the conserved F or W. D genes are given only for firm matches. For some rows the clone size is stated as once, few or many, or as a class when expanded; others skip it.

CDR3 protein: CASSVSGGVADTQYF
CDR3 DNA: TGTGCCAGCAGTGTTTCCGGGGGGGTGGCAGATACGCAGTATTTT
clone size: NA
V gene: TRBV2
D gene: TRBD2
J gene: TRBJ2-3

CDR3 protein: CASSPVGLGGGNTIYF
CDR3 DNA: TGTGCCAGCAGCCCCGTCGGACTGGGGGGTGGAAACACCATATATTTT
clone size: NA
V gene: TRBV7-2
D gene: NA
J gene: TRBJ1-3

CDR3 protein: CASSLAEGSKTQYF
CDR3 DNA: TGCGCCAGCAGCTTGGCCGAGGGCTCGAAGACCCAGTACTTC
clone size: NA
V gene: TRBV5-1
D gene: NA
J gene: TRBJ2-5

CDR3 protein: CASSDGTAYGYTF
CDR3 DNA: TGCGCCAGCAGTGACGGGACAGCCTATGGCTACACCTTC
clone size: NA
V gene: TRBV10-1
D gene: TRBD1
J gene: TRBJ1-2

CDR3 protein: CASNGDRGNSPLHF
CDR3 DNA: TGTGCCAGTAATGGGGACAGGGGTAATTCACCCCTCCACTTT
clone size: once
V gene: TRBV19
D gene: TRBD1
J gene: TRBJ1-6

CDR3 protein: CASSNGQGRNTIYF
CDR3 DNA: TGTGCCAGCAGTAATGGACAGGGACGAAACACCATATATTTT
clone size: NA
V gene: TRBV6-1
D gene: TRBD1
J gene: TRBJ1-3

CDR3 protein: CASSYLTGVGKLFF
CDR3 DNA: TGTGCCAGCAGTTACTTGACAGGGGTCGGAAAACTGTTTTTT
clone size: NA
V gene: TRBV28
D gene: TRBD1
J gene: TRBJ1-4

CDR3 protein: CASGLSGTPNTGELFF
CDR3 DNA: TGTGCTAGTGGTTTGAGCGGGACACCCAACACCGGGGAGCTGTTTTTT
clone size: NA
V gene: TRBV12-5
D gene: NA
J gene: TRBJ2-2

CDR3 protein: CASSPGQRNQPQHF
CDR3 DNA: TGTGCCAGCAGTCCAGGACAGCGCAATCAGCCCCAGCATTTT
clone size: NA
V gene: TRBV27
D gene: NA
J gene: TRBJ1-5

CDR3 protein: CASSQHTLNTEAFF
CDR3 DNA: TGTGCCAGCAGCCAGCACACGTTGAACACTGAAGCTTTCTTT
clone size: NA
V gene: TRBV16
D gene: NA
J gene: TRBJ1-1

CDR3 protein: CASSGKGVGDAEAFF
CDR3 DNA: TGTGCCAGCAGCGGAAAGGGGGTAGGGGACGCCGAAGCTTTCTTT
clone size: NA
V gene: TRBV7-9
D gene: NA
J gene: TRBJ1-1

CDR3 protein: CASGTGVSYNEQFF
CDR3 DNA: TGCGCCAGCGGAACAGGGGTATCCTACAATGAGCAGTTCTTC
clone size: few
V gene: TRBV5-1
D gene: TRBD1
J gene: TRBJ2-1

CDR3 protein: CASSSPGQGYTDTQYF
CDR3 DNA: TGTGCCAGCTCTTCTCCGGGACAGGGGTACACAGATACGCAGTATTTT
clone size: NA
V gene: TRBV18
D gene: TRBD1
J gene: TRBJ2-3

CDR3 protein: CAWSVGQGGEQYF
CDR3 DNA: TGTGCCTGGAGTGTTGGACAGGGGGGAGAGCAGTACTTC
clone size: once
V gene: TRBV30
D gene: TRBD1
J gene: TRBJ2-7

CDR3 protein: CASSVGRETGVRNQPQHF
CDR3 DNA: TGTGCCAGTAGTGTTGGACGGGAAACAGGGGTACGCAATCAGCCCCAGCATTTT
clone size: NA
V gene: TRBV19
D gene: TRBD1
J gene: TRBJ1-5

CDR3 protein: CASSSTTDMNTEAFF
CDR3 DNA: TGCGCCAGCAGCTCCACGACAGACATGAACACTGAAGCTTTCTTT
clone size: NA
V gene: TRBV5-1
D gene: NA
J gene: TRBJ1-1